A single T cell receptor beta chain is shown here with its context. Its target is unknown. These data belong to a study of OX40 agonist ivuxolimab in advanced cancers. Study context: Among those enrolled, mean age was about 62 years (range about 23 to 85) and 75% to 85% were male. Partial responses occurred in Three dose-escalation patients, one with hepatocellular carcinoma and two with cutaneous melanoma. Findings of the study overall: The mean number of expanded clones was higher in CD8+ T cells than in CD4+.

The repertoire was sequenced with immunoSEQ multiplex PCR; TCRdb's copy has only in-frame clones and lacks some. The sample shows 25,000 to 35,000 clones, about four fifths of them seen only once. This TCR derives from an adult with an advanced solid tumor such as melanoma, head and neck, liver or kidney cancer. The sequences come from CD4+ or CD8+ T cells sorted from blood, collected in a trial of the OX40 agonist ivuxolimab.

CDR3 coding DNA: TGTGCCAGCAGCTTATCAGATTATAATTCACCCCTCCACTTT. Protein product: CASSLSDYNSPLHF. The J gene is TRBJ1-6, the V gene TRBV7-9, with unresolved D. The CDR3 runs to 14 residues. V was shortened by 2 bases and J by 4 bases, with 6 bases between the two germline ends. CDR1 SEHNR and CDR2 FQNEAQ come from the germline V gene (reference sequence).